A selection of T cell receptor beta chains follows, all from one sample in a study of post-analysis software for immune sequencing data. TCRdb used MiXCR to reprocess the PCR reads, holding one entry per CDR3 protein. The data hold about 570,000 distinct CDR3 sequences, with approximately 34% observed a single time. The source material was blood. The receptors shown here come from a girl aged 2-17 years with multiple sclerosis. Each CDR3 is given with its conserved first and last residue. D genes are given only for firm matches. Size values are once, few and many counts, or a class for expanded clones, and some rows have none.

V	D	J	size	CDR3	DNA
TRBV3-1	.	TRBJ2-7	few	CASSSPSGEQYF	TGTGCCAGCAGCTCACCATCTGGCGAGCAGTACTTC
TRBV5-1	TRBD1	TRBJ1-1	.	CASSLVNRGHTEAFF	TGCGCCAGCAGCTTGGTCAACAGGGGGCACACTGAAGCTTTCTTT
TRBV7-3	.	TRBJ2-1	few	CASSLGDAYNEQFF	TGTGCCAGCAGCCTGGGGGACGCCTACAATGAGCAGTTCTTC
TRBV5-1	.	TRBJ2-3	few	CASSWFSITDTQYF	TGCGCCAGCAGCTGGTTCTCCATCACAGATACGCAGTATTTT
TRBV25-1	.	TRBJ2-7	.	CASSVGGTGMAQYF	TGTGCCAGCAGCGTCGGTGGCACAGGGATGGCGCAGTACTTC
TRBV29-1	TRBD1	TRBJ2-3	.	CSVGPGGSGTDTQYF	TGCAGCGTGGGCCCAGGGGGCTCCGGCACAGATACGCAGTATTTT
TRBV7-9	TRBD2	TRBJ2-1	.	CASSRGGGLSYNEQFF	TGTGCCAGCAGCCGTGGGGGGGGACTCTCCTACAATGAGCAGTTCTTC
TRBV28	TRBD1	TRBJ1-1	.	CASSPQGGDEAFF	TGTGCCAGCAGTCCCCAGGGGGGGGATGAAGCTTTCTTT
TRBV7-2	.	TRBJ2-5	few	CASSLGWGGPQYF	TGTGCCAGCAGCTTAGGGTGGGGGGGCCCCCAGTACTTC
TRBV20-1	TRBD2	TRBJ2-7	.	CSATLAGAALREQYF	TGCAGTGCGACACTAGCGGGGGCTGCCCTACGGGAGCAGTACTTC
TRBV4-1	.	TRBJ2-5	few	CASSQDPGGLETQYF	TGCGCCAGCAGCCAAGATCCCGGGGGCTTGGAGACCCAGTACTTC
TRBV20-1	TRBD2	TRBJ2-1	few	CSASIQAGGRVRNEQFF	TGCAGTGCTAGTATACAGGCGGGGGGGCGCGTCAGAAATGAGCAGTTCTTC
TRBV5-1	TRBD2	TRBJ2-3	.	CASSLGAGGFADTQYF	TGCGCCAGCAGCTTGGGTGCGGGGGGCTTTGCAGATACGCAGTATTTT
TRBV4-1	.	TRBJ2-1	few	CASSQAGTHLGYNEQFF	TGCGCCAGCAGCCAAGCCGGGACACACCTGGGTTACAATGAGCAGTTCTTC
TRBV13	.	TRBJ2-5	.	CASSKTPAGETQYF	TGTGCCAGCAGCAAGACTCCGGCGGGGGAGACCCAGTACTTC
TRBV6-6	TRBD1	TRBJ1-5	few	CASSPSQGANQPQHF	TGTGCCAGCAGTCCCTCACAGGGGGCCAATCAGCCCCAGCATTTT
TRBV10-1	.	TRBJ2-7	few	CASSSGTLYEQYF	TGCGCCAGCAGCTCCGGGACCCTATACGAGCAGTACTTC
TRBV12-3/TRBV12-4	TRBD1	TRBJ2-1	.	CASTWSRGQSNEQFF	TGTGCCAGCACGTGGTCCAGGGGGCAAAGCAATGAGCAGTTCTTC
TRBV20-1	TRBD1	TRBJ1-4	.	CSAFPDSGTGYEKLFF	TGCAGTGCTTTTCCGGATTCCGGGACAGGATATGAAAAACTGTTTTTT
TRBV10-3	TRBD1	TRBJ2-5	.	CATKGGQQYQETQYF	TGTGCCACTAAAGGGGGACAGCAGTACCAAGAGACCCAGTACTTC
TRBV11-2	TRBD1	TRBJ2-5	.	CASSPPPRGRETQYF	TGTGCCAGCAGCCCTCCTCCCAGGGGGCGGGAGACCCAGTACTTC
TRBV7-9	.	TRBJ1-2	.	CASSSPRGGGYYGYTF	TGTGCCAGCAGCTCTCCTCGGGGAGGGGGGTACTATGGCTACACCTTC
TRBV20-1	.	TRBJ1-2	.	CSARDMRTAENYGYTF	TGCAGTGCTAGAGACATGAGGACAGCGGAAAACTATGGCTACACCTTC
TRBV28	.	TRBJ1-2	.	CASSPLGTLYGYTF	TGTGCCAGCAGTCCACTCGGGACCCTCTATGGCTACACCTTC
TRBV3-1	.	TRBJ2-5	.	CASSQSYQETQYF	TGTGCCAGCAGCCAATCGTACCAAGAGACCCAGTACTTC
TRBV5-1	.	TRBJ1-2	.	CASSSMGTNYGYTF	TGCGCCAGCAGCTCGATGGGCACTAACTATGGCTACACCTTC
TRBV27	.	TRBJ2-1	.	CVSSWTPYNEQFF	TGTGTCAGCAGTTGGACTCCCTACAATGAGCAGTTCTTC
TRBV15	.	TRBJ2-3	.	CATSHRPGPKPDTLYF	TGTGCCACCAGCCATCGTCCGGGACCGAAACCAGATACGCTGTATTTT
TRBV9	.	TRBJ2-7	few	CASSAGDSPTYEQYF	TGTGCCAGCAGCGCGGGGGACAGCCCAACCTACGAGCAGTACTTC
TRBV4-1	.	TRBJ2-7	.	CASSQPGRNGEQYF	TGCGCCAGCAGCCAGCCGGGAAGAAACGGGGAGCAGTACTTC
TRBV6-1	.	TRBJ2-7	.	CASSRTWGNEGEQYF	TGTGCCAGCAGTCGAACGTGGGGGAACGAGGGCGAGCAGTACTTC
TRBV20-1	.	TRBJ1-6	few	CSAREAGREWNSPLHF	TGCAGTGCTAGAGAGGCGGGGAGGGAATGGAATTCACCCCTCCACTTT